One and the same sample provided the 23 T cell receptor beta chains below, sequenced in a study of T cell changes during pregnancy in multiple sclerosis. Using immunoSEQ multiplex PCR, the repertoire was profiled, and TCRdb retains in-frame clones only, with some absent. The sample contains roughly 25,000 clones, roughly 89% of which appear only once. Specimen: CD8+ T cells from peripheral blood mononuclear cells, collected in the second trimester of pregnancy. The receptors stem from a female donor with multiple sclerosis, enrolled in a pregnancy study.

Note on this clone: At one end, the junction sequence differs from germline, possibly due to a read error. The chain couples TRBV7-7 to TRBJ2-5, with D maybe TRBD2 (7 bases). There are 15 residues in the CDR3. Germline V gene data show CDR1 as SSHAT and CDR2 as FNYEAQ (reference sequence). The CDR3: CASSPSQGGLETQYF. CDR3 DNA: TGTGCTAGCAGCCCGTCACAGGGAGGGCTGGAGACCCAGTACTTC. Full variable domain (remainder filled in from reference TRBV7-7 and TRBJ2-5): GAGVSQSPRYKVTKRGQDVTLRCDPISSHATLYWYQQALGQGPEFLTYFNYEAQPDKSGLPSDRFSAERPEGSISTLTIQRTEQRDSAMYRCASSPSQGGLETQYFGPGTRLLVL.

The chain carries TRBV13 and TRBJ1-6; 9 bases are shared with TRBD1. Germline assignment: CDR1 PRHDT and CDR2 FYEKMQ (reference sequence). The CDR3 sequence is 15 residues long. V dropped 5 bases and J dropped 8; count of bases not matched to a gene: 7. CDR3: CASSQIQGADSPLHF. The CDR3 DNA reads TGTGCCAGCAGCCAAATACAGGGGGCTGATTCACCCCTCCACTTT. The complete variable domain, with remaining parts taken from reference TRBV13 and TRBJ1-6, reads AAGVIQSPRHLIKEKRETATLKCYPIPRHDTVYWYQQGPGQDPQFLISFYEKMQSDKGSIPDRFSAQQFSDYHSELNMSSLELGDSALYFCASSQIQGADSPLHFGNGTRLTVT.

This sequence joins TRBV11-1 and TRBJ2-7; TRBD1 might be the D (6 bases). In germline, CDR1 is SGHAT, CDR2 FQDESV (reference sequence). CDR3 size: 18 residues. Trimming pared 7 bases from V and 5 bases from J, leaving 30 bases between. For the CDR3, the DNA is TGTGCCAGCACCCCCGAACTTAGCCTCAGGGGACGCCTTAACGAGCAGTACTTC. Translated, it gives CASTPELSLRGRLNEQYF.

The chain carries TRBV11-3 and TRBJ2-1, with D perhaps TRBD2 (6 bases). The CDR3 runs to 12 residues. Germline assignment: CDR1 SGHNT and CDR2 YENEEA. The V and J ends lost 5 bases and 7 bases respectively, with 9 bases between them. DNA of the CDR3: TGTGCCAGCAGCGACGGACTAAATGAGCAGTTCTTC. Its translation is CASSDGLNEQFF.

The V and J genes are TRBV11-3 and TRBJ1-1; D call uncertain. The length of the CDR3 is 14 residues. Trimming removed 0 bases at V and 1 base at J, with 6 bases between. From germline, CDR1 is SGHNT and CDR2 YENEEA. In nucleotides, the CDR3 is TGTGCCAGCAGCTTAGATTCGGGGAACACTGAAGCTTTCTTT. Amino acid sequence: CASSLDSGNTEAFF.

The chain combines TRBV27 with TRBJ1-3; tentative D call: TRBD1 (6 bases). The CDR3 has 14 residues. V was pared by 8 bases and J by 0 bases, with 11 bases between. The germline gives CDR1 MNHEY, CDR2 SMNVEV (reference sequence). Written as DNA, the CDR3 is TGTGCCAGCTGGGGGCCGTACTCTGGAAACACCATATATTTT. It specifies CASWGPYSGNTIYF.

The V call is TRBV27, the J call TRBJ1-1; D unclear. Germline V lookup: CDR1 MNHEY, CDR2 SMNVEV (reference sequence). V was pared by 7 bases and J by 0 bases, with 6 bases between. The CDR3 length is 12 residues. The chain's CDR3 is CASTGLNTEAFF. The DNA for the CDR3 is TGTGCCAGCACTGGCTTGAACACTGAAGCTTTCTTT.

The J gene is TRBJ2-4, the V gene TRBV14; possibly TRBD1 for D (5 bases). V was trimmed by 4 bases and J by 1 base, leaving 14 bases between them. CDR1 SGHDN and CDR2 FVKESK come from the germline V gene. The CDR3 has 16 amino acids. The CDR3 DNA is TGTGCCAGCAGCCCCGCGATGGGGCTGGCCAAAAACATTCAGTACTTC. This codes for CASSPAMGLAKNIQYF.

The rearrangement uses TRBV6-4 and TRBJ2-2; 9 nucleotides line up with TRBD2. Germline V lookup: CDR1 MRHNA, CDR2 SNTAGT. Trimming at V came to 8 bases and at J to 3 bases, leaving 10 bases not matched to a gene. There are 16 residues in the CDR3. The CDR3 sequence: CASGSGRGGDTGELFF. As DNA, the CDR3 is TGTGCCAGCGGTAGCGGGAGAGGCGGCGACACCGGGGAGCTGTTTTTT.

The V gene is TRBV27, the J gene TRBJ1-1, with TRBD1 matching 7 bases. In germline, CDR1 is MNHEY, CDR2 SMNVEV (reference sequence). The CDR3 is made up of 14 amino acids. The J segment lost 6 bases and the V segment lost 6 bases, leaving 10 bases of the junction unmatched. CDR3 protein: CASRSTGEAPEAFF. The DNA of the CDR3 is TGTGCCAGCAGGAGTACAGGGGAAGCCCCTGAAGCTTTCTTT.

This clone was seen a handful of times. The chain uses TRBV28 and TRBJ1-1, with TRBD1 matching over 8 bases. The CDR3 contains 13 residues. After removal of 1 base from V and 8 bases from J, the junction contained 3 bases not matched to a gene. CDR1 MDHEN and CDR2 SYDVKM come from the germline V gene. The CDR3 here is CASSLSGGTEAFF. CDR3 in DNA: TGTGCCAGCAGTTTATCAGGGGGCACAGAAGCTTTCTTT.

The chain combines TRBV6-1 with TRBJ2-5; no clear D. From germline, CDR1 is MNHNS and CDR2 SASEGT. This CDR3 has 13 amino acids. V lost 6 bases, J lost 5 bases, and 13 bases lay in between. CDR3 in amino acids: CASSHAHRETQYF. CDR3 nucleotide sequence: TGTGCCAGCAGCCACGCGCACCGGGAGACCCAGTACTTC.

This sequence joins TRBV25-1 and TRBJ2-7, with D uncertain. V was clipped by 1 base and J by 2 bases, with 6 bases between them. CDR3 length: 13 amino acids. The germline gives CDR1 MGHDK, CDR2 SYGVNS. CDR3 nucleotides: TGTGCCAGCAGTGAATTCGCGGCCTACGAGCAGTACTTC. Residues: CASSEFAAYEQYF.

The genes are TRBV4-2 and TRBJ2-1; 12 bases match TRBD2. The length of the CDR3 is 16 residues. The ends lost 3 bases at V and 4 bases at J; junction bases unmatched: 4. Germline V lookup: CDR1 LGHNA, CDR2 YNFKEQ. The CDR3 region is CASSQGLAGTYNEQFF. Here the CDR3 DNA reads TGTGCCAGCAGCCAGGGACTAGCGGGCACGTACAATGAGCAGTTCTTC.

The rearrangement joins TRBV7-6 to TRBJ2-2; D is possibly TRBD1 (6 bases). The CDR3 consists of 14 residues. The V gene's germline CDR1 is SGHVS and CDR2 FNYEAQ. Trimming pared 4 bases from V and 6 bases from J, leaving 12 bases between. CDR3 in amino acids: CASSSGRGSGELFF. The DNA for the CDR3 is TGTGCCAGCAGCTCGGGTAGGGGGTCCGGGGAGCTGTTTTTT.

V is TRBV28 and J is TRBJ2-7, with 8 nucleotides matching TRBD1. This CDR3 contains 14 residues. V was pared by 6 bases and J by 5 bases, with 9 bases of the junction left unmatched. Germline V gives CDR1 MDHEN, CDR2 SYDVKM. This chain's CDR3 is CASSWWQGADEQYF. The CDR3, as DNA: TGTGCCAGCAGCTGGTGGCAGGGGGCCGACGAGCAGTACTTC.

The chain is built from TRBV5-6 and TRBJ2-7, with TRBD1 matching 9 bases. V trimming: 4 bases; J trimming: 4 bases; junction bases outside the gene matches: 6. The germline V gene has CDR1 SGHDT and CDR2 YYEEEE. CDR3 length: 14 residues. CDR3 coding DNA: TGTGCCAGCAGCCCCGGGACAGGGCTATACGAGCAGTACTTC. This translates into CASSPGTGLYEQYF. Supplemented by reference TRBV5-6 and TRBJ2-7, the full variable domain reads DAGVTQSPTHLIKTRGQQVTLRCSPKSGHDTVSWYQQALGQGPQFIFQYYEEEERQRGNFPDRFSGHQFPNYSSELNVNALLLGDSALYLCASSPGTGLYEQYFGPGTRLTVT.

The DNA for the CDR3 is TGTGCCACCAGCGATGGCGGGAGAGCCTACAATGAGCAGTTCTTC. This codes for CATSDGGRAYNEQFF. V and J are TRBV15 and TRBJ2-1, with 7 positions matching TRBD2. V lost 5 bases to trimming and J lost 2 bases; unmatched junction nucleotides: 6. The CDR3 spans 15 residues. Germline values: CDR1 LNHNV, CDR2 YYDKDF (reference sequence).

This sequence joins TRBV5-5 and TRBJ2-7, with 9 bases lining up with TRBD1. CDR1 SGHKS and CDR2 YYEKEE come from the germline V gene (reference sequence). J was trimmed by 4 bases and V by 3 bases; bases with no gene match: 5. The CDR3 length is 14 residues. This CDR3 reads CASSSGDRVYEQYF. DNA of the CDR3: TGTGCCAGCAGCTCGGGGGACAGGGTGTACGAGCAGTACTTC.

The V call is TRBV28, the J call TRBJ2-7; 8 bases are a match to TRBD2. CDR3 length: 15 amino acids. V lost 4 bases and J lost 3; bases outside the gene matches: 8. The germline CDR1 and CDR2 sequences are MDHEN and SYDVKM. The CDR3 coding sequence is TGTGCCAGCAGTTCTTCCGGGACTAGAGTCTACGAGCAGTACTTC. As protein: CASSSSGTRVYEQYF.

The chain is built from TRBV7-9 and TRBJ2-7; 14 nucleotides align to TRBD2. Germline CDR1 is SEHNR and CDR2 is FQNEAQ (reference sequence). With 5 bases clipped from V and 2 bases from J, the junction kept 2 bases outside the gene matches. The CDR3 spans 15 residues. CDR3 nucleotides: TGTGCCAGCAGCCGACTAGCGGGAGGGACCTACGAGCAGTACTTC. This translates into CASSRLAGGTYEQYF.

The chain carries TRBV7-9 and TRBJ2-7, with 9 positions matching TRBD1. CDR3 size: 18 residues. Unmatched junction bases numbered 14, after V lost 3 bases and J lost 2 bases. Germline V gene lookup returns CDR1 SEHNR and CDR2 FQNEAQ (reference sequence). CDR3 protein: CASSFFGEDRGHPYEQYF. CDR3 DNA sequence: TGTGCCAGCAGCTTCTTCGGGGAGGACAGGGGTCACCCCTACGAGCAGTACTTC.

This clone has only a few counts. The J gene is TRBJ2-7, the V gene TRBV6-1; D possibly corresponds to TRBD1 (6 bases). Trimming pared 2 bases from V and 7 bases from J, leaving 12 bases between. The CDR3 spans 13 residues. The germline V gene encodes CDR1 MNHNS and CDR2 SASEGT. The CDR3 DNA is TGTGCCAGCAGTGAAAGACCCCAGGGGGAGCAGTACTTC. It codes for CASSERPQGEQYF.